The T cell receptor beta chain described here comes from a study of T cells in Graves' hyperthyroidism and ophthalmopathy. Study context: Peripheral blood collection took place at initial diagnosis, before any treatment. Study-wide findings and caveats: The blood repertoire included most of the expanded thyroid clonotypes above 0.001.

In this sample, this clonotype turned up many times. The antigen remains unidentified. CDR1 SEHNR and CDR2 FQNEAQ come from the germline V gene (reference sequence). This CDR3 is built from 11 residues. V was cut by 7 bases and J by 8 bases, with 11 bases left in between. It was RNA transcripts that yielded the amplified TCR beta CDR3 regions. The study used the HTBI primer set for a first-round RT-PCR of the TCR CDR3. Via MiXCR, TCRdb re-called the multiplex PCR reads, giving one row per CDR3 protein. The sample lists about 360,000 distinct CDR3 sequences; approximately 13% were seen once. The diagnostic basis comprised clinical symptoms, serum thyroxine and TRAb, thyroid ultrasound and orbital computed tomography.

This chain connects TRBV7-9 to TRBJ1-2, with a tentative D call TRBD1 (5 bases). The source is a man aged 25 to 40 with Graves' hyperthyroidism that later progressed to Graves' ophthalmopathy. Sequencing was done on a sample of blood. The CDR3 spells CASTSREGYTF. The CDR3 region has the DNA TGTGCCAGCACCTCCAGGGAAGGCTACACCTTC.